These T cell receptor beta chains were read from a single sample in a study of human T cells and chemical hapten exposure. TCRdb reprocessed the RACE reads with MiXCR, giving one entry per CDR3 protein. The sample consists of 50,000 to 75,000 distinct CDR3 sequences, roughly 9.6% of them appearing once. The sample consisted of whole blood, taken in connection with sensitization to the hapten diphenylcyclopropenone (DPC). All receptors derive from a woman aged 30 to 39 with alopecia areata. Some clones in this sample may be carry-over from other donors' samples. Each CDR3 is given with its conserved first and last residue.

>TRBV7-3
CASSLTPGSGANVLTF
>TRBV4-2
CASSPLAGDLSAGELFF
>TRBV29-1
CSVGGQGPYEQYF
>TRBV12-3/TRBV12-4
CASSLYRGNYGYTF
>TRBV5-4
CAIANGLGDTQYF
>TRBV27
CASSLMAAGTEASF
>TRBV29-1
CRHTDRGRDEQYF
>TRBV7-2
CASSSRTTYTQYF
>TRBV27
CASSRRGLYNSPLHF
>TRBV29-1
CSVVLDFYEQYF
>TRBV2
CATKGDKETQYF
>TRBV7-2
CASSLGGTKNTEAFF
>TRBV30
CAWSVPGDNQPQHF
>TRBV6-6
CASSRDRGSTEAFF
>TRBV7-3
CASSLNHQTGAFF
>TRBV6-2/TRBV6-3
CASSTTGLAFADTQYF
>TRBV7-9
CASSWAGTSDTGELFF
>TRBV28
CASRDQNRVTGELFF
>TRBV5-1
CASSPPTGTGGDGYTF
>TRBV6-5
CASSSPLKGEAFF